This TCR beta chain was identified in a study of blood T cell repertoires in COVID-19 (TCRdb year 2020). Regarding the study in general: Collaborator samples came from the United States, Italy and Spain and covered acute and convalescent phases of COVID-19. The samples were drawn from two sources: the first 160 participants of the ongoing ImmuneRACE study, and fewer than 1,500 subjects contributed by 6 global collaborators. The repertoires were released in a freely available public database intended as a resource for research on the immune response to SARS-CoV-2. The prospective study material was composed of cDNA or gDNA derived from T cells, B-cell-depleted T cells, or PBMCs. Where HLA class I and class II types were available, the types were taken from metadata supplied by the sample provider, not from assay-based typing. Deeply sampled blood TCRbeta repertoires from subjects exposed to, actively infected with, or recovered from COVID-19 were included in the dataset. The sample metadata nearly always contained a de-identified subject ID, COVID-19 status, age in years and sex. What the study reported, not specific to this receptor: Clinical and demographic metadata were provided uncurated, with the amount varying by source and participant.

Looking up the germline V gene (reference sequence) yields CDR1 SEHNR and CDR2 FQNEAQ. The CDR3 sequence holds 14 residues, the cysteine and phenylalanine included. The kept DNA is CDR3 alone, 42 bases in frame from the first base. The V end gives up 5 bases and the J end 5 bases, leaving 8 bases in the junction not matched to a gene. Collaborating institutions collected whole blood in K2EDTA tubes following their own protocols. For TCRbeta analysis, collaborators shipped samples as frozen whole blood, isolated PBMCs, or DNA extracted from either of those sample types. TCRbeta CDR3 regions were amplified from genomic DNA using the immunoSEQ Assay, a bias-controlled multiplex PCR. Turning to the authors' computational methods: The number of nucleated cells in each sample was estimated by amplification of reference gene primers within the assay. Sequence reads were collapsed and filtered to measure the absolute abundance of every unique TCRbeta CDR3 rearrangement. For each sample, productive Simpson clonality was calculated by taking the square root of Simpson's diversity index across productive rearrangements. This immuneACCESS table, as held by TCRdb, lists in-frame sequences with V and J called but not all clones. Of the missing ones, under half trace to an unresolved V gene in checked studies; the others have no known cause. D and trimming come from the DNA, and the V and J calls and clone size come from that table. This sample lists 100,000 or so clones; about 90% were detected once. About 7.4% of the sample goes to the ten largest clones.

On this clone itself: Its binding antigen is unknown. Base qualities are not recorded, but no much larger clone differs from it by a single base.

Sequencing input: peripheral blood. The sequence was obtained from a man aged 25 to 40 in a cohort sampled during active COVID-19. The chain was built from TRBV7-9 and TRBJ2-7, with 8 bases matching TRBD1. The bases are TGTGCCAGCAGCCACAACCGACAGGGGAACGAGCAGTACTTC. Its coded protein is CASSHNRQGNEQYF.